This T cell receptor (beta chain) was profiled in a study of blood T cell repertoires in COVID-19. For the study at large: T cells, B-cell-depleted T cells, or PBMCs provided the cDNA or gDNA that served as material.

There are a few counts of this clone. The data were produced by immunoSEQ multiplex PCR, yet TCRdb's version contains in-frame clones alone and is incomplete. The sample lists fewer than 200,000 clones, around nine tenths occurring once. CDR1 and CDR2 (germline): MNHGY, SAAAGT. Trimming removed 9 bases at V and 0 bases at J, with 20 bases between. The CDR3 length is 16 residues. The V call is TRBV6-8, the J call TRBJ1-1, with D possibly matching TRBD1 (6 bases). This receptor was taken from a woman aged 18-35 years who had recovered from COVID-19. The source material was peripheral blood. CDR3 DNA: TGTGCCAGGGAAGGGGGTGACACGTTCATGAACACTGAAGCTTTCTTT. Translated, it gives CAREGGDTFMNTEAFF.